This is a list of T cell receptor beta chains from one sample in a study of T cells expressing NK-cell markers. TCRdb reprocessed the 5' RACE reads and stores each CDR3 protein as one record, lacking DNA. The listing records about 150,000 distinct CDR3 sequences. Sequences were obtained from blood T cells: a sorted CD56 or NKG2C T cell subset, CD4+ or CD8+ T cells, or bulk PBMC T cells (not recorded which). The receptors stem from a woman between 50 and 59 years old in good health. CDR3s include the opening cysteine and the closing phenylalanine or tryptophan.

>TRBJ2-7|TRBV24-1
CATSAPTSGTYEQYF
>TRBJ1-2|TRBV27
CASRRDNYGYTF
>TRBJ2-5|TRBV3-1
CASSQRTSVEQYF
>TRBJ1-1|TRBV5-1
CASRSTGGYAEAFF
>TRBJ1-2|TRBV3-1
CASSQTAIGYGYTF
>TRBJ2-1|TRBV29-1
CSGRLANYNEQFF
>TRBJ2-3|TRBV28
CASSRGIELTDTQYF
>TRBJ2-2|TRBV12-5
CASGPPEVLNTGELFF
>TRBJ1-1|TRBV27
CASSLWENTEAFF
>TRBJ2-7|TRBV20-1
CSARDRGYEQYF
>TRBJ1-6|TRBV4-1
CASSQEGVVPLHF
>TRBJ2-3|TRBV27
CASSLKSGRALDTQYF
>TRBJ1-2|TRBV14
CASSLGDSRYGYTF
>TRBJ1-2|TRBV4-1
CASSQGWGAGGYTF
>TRBJ2-3|TRBV7-3
CASSLLAGTDTQYF
>TRBJ1-2|TRBV5-1
CASQQGSGGYTF
>TRBJ2-7|TRBV7-9
CASSLGPSYEQYF
>TRBJ2-3|TRBV5-1
CASSTGQGVPDTQYF
>TRBJ2-7|TRBV7-9
CASSFPGTATYEQYF
>TRBJ2-3|TRBV3-1
CASSQDLPSTDTQYF
>TRBJ2-7|TRBV20-1
CSVPVTAYEQYF
>TRBJ2-3|TRBV6-5
CASAGGPGTSGRTPTDTQYF